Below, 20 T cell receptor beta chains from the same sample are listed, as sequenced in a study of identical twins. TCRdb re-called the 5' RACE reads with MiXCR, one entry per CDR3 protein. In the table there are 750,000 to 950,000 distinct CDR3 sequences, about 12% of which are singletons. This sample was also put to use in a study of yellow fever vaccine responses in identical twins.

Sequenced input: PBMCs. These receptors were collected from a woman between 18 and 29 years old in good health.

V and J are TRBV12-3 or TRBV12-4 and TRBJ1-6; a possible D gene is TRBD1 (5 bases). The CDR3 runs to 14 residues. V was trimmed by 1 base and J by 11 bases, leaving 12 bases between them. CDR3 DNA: TGTGCCAGCAGTTTAGGAGGGGATCAGGCACCCCTCCACTTT. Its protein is CASSLGGDQAPLHF.

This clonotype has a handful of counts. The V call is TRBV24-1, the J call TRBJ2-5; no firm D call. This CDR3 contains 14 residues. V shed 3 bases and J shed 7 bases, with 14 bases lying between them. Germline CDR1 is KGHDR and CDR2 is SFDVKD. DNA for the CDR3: TGTGCCACCAGTGATGCTGCCTACGGCGGGACCCAGTACTTC. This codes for CATSDAAYGGTQYF.

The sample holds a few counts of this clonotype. This chain's CDR3 is CASTANSGEQFF. The CDR3 DNA is TGCGCCAGCACGGCAAACTCTGGTGAGCAGTTCTTC. V is TRBV5-1 and J is TRBJ2-1; no clear D. V lost 6 bases and J 9 bases, leaving 13 bases between the germline ends. Germline-derived CDR1 and CDR2 are SGHRS and YFSETQ. This CDR3 contains 12 residues.

The CDR3 region is CATSRGGNYAPYGYTF. The CDR3 region has the DNA TGTGCCACCAGCAGAGGGGGGAACTATGCCCCCTATGGCTACACCTTC. This rearrangement joins TRBV15 to TRBJ1-2; possibly TRBD1 for D (5 bases). The germline gives CDR1 LNHNV, CDR2 YYDKDF (reference sequence). The ends were cut back, 1 base at V and 4 bases at J, with 16 bases in the middle. This CDR3 is 16 amino acids long.

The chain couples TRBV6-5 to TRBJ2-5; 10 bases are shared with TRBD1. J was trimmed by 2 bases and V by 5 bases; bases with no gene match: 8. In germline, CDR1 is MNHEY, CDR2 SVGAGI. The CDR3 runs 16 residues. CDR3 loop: CASSHDRDRGQETQYF. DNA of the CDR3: TGTGCCAGCAGTCACGACCGGGACAGGGGACAAGAGACCCAGTACTTC.

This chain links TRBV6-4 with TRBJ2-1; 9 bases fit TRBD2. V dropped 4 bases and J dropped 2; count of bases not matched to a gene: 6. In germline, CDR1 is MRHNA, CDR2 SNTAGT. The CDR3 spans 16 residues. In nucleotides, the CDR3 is TGTGCCAGCAGTGCCATAGCGGGAGTCACCTACAATGAGCAGTTCTTC. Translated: CASSAIAGVTYNEQFF.

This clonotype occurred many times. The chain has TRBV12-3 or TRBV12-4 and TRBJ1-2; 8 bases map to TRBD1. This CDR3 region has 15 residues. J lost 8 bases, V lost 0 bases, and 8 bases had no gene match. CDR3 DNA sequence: TGTGCCAGCAGTTTAGCCCTTACAGGGGGAGCGGGCTACACCTTC. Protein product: CASSLALTGGAGYTF.

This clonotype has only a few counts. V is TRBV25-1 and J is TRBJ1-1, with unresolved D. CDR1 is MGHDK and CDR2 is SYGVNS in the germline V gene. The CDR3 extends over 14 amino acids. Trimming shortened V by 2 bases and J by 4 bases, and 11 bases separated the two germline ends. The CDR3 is CASSEPGMGTEAFF. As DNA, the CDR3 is TGTGCCAGCAGTGAACCGGGGATGGGCACTGAAGCTTTCTTT.

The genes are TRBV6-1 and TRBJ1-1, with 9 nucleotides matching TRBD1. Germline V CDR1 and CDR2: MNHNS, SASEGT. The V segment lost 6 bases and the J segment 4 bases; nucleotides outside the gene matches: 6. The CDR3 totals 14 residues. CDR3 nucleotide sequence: TGTGCCAGCAGACCCGGGACAGGGCCCACTGAAGCTTTCTTT. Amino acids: CASRPGTGPTEAFF.

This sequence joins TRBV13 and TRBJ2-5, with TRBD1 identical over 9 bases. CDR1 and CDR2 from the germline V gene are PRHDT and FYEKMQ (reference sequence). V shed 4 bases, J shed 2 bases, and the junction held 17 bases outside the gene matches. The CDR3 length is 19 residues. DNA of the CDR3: TGTGCCAGCAGCTATCTCCGGGACAGGGTCCCCGGGCTACAAGAGACCCAGTACTTC. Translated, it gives CASSYLRDRVPGLQETQYF.

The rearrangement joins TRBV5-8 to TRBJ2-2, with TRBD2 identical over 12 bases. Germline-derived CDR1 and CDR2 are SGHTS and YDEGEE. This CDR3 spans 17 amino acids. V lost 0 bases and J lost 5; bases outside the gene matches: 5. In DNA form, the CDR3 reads TGTGCCAGCAGCTTGGGACTAGCGGGAGACAAAACCGGGGAGCTGTTTTTT. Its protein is CASSLGLAGDKTGELFF.

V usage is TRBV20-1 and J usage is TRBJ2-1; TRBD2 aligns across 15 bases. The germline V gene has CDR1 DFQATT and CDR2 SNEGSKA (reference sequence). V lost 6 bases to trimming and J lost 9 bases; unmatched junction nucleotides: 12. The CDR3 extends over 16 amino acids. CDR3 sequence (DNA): TGCAGTGCCAGGACTAGCGGGAGGGCCGTGGGAAGTGAGCAGTTCTTC. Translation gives CSARTSGRAVGSEQFF.

CDR3 residues: CSARGGHQGRTDTQYF. Written as DNA, the CDR3 is TGCAGTGCTAGAGGTGGGCACCAAGGGAGGACAGATACGCAGTATTTT. The chain recombines TRBV20-1 with TRBJ2-3, with a weak D call TRBD2 (6 bases). The length of the CDR3 is 16 residues. Per the germline V gene, CDR1 is DFQATT and CDR2 is SNEGSKA (reference sequence). V lost 1 base to trimming and J lost 3 bases, with 17 bases between them.

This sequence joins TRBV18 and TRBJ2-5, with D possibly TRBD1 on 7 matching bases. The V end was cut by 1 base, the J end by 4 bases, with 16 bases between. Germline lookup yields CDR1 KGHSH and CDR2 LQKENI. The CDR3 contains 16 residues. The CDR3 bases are TGTGCCAGCTCACCACAATACAGGGGACTCCGAGAGACCCAGTACTTC. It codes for CASSPQYRGLRETQYF.

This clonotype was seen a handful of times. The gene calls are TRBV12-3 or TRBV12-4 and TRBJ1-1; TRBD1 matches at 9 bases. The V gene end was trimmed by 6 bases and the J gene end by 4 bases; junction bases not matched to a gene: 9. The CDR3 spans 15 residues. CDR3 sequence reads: CASSRDLTGGTEAFF. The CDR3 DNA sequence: TGTGCCAGCAGCAGGGACCTGACAGGGGGCACTGAAGCTTTCTTT.

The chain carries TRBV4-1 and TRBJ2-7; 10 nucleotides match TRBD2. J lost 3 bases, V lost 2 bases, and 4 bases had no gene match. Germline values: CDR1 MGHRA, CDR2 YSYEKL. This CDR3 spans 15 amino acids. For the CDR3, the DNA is TGCGCCAGCAGCCAAAGAGCGGGAGGGTTCTACGAGCAGTACTTC. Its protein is CASSQRAGGFYEQYF.

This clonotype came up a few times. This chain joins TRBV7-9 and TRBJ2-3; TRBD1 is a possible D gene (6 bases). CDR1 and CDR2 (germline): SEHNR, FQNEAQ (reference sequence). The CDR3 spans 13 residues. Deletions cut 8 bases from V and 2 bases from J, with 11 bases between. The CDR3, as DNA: TGTGCCAGCCTGGGACACATCACAGATACGCAGTATTTT. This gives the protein CASLGHITDTQYF.

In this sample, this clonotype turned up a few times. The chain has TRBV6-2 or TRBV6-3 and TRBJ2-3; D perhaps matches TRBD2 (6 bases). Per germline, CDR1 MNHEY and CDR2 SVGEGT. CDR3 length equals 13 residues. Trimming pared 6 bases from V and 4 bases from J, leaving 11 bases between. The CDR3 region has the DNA TGTGCCAGCAGCATCCGGGACTCAGATACGCAGTATTTT. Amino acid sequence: CASSIRDSDTQYF.

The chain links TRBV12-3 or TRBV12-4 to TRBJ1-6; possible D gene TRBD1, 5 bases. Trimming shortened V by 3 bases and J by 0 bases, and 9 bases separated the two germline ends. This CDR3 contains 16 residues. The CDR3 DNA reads TGTGCCAGCAGTTTCGGGGCCCACTCCTATAATTCACCCCTCCACTTT. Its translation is CASSFGAHSYNSPLHF.

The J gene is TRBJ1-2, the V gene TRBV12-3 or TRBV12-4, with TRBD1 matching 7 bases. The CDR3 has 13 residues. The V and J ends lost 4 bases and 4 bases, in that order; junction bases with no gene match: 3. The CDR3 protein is CASSSGGSYGYTF. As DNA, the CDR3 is TGTGCCAGCAGTTCAGGGGGTAGCTATGGCTACACCTTC.